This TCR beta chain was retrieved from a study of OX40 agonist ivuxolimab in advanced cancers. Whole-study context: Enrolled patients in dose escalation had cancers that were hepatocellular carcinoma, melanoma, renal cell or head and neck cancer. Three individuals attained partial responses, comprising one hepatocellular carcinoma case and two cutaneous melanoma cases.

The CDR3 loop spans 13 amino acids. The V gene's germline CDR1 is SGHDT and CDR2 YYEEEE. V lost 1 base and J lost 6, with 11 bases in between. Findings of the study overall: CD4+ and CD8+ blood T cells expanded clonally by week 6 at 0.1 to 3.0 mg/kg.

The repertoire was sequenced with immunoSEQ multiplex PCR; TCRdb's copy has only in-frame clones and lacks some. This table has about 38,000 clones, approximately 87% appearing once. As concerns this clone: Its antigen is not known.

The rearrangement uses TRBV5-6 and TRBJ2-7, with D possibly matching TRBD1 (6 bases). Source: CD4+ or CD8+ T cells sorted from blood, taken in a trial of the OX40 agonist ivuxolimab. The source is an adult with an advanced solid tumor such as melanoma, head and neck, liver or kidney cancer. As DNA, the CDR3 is TGTGCCAGCAGCTTGAGGGCAGGGGTCGAGCAGTACTTC. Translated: CASSLRAGVEQYF.